The 10 T cell receptor beta chains below were found in one sample sequenced in a study of CD8 T cells in Susac syndrome. Random hexamers were used to reverse transcribe roughly 0.45 to 1 ug of RNA. TCRdb itself ran the immunoSEQ multiplex PCR reads through MiXCR, one entry per CDR3 protein. The profile shows about 300,000 distinct CDR3 sequences, around 92% of them singletons. What was sequenced was CD4+ T cells from PBMCs. These receptors all come from a human donor with multiple sclerosis.

This clonotype came up once. At one of its ends the junction is not consistent with the germline gene, which may arise from a read error. V is TRBV7-3 and J is TRBJ2-7, with D uncertain. This CDR3 has 14 residues. CDR1 SGHTA and CDR2 FQGTGA come from the germline V gene. CDR3 sequence (DNA): TGTGCCAGCAGCTCAACATTCATTGGGTGGGAAAATTCCTTC. This translates into CASSSTFIGWENSF.

The chain combines TRBV6-1 with TRBJ2-5; D is uncertain. V dropped 3 bases and J dropped 5 bases, with 7 bases sitting between them. CDR1 and CDR2 from the germline V gene are MNHNS and SASEGT. This CDR3 has 12 residues. This chain's CDR3 is CASSELRETQYF. Written as DNA, the CDR3 is TGTGCCAGCAGTGAGCTTCGGGAGACCCAGTACTTC.

V and J are TRBV6-1 and TRBJ2-1, with 7 bases lining up with TRBD2. The V and J ends lost 3 bases and 7 bases, in that order; junction bases with no gene match: 9. The CDR3 covers 15 residues. Germline CDR1 is MNHNS and CDR2 is SASEGT. The CDR3 loop is CASSDRSRGWNEQFF. CDR3 in DNA: TGTGCCAGCAGTGATAGGTCGCGGGGGTGGAATGAGCAGTTCTTC.

The chain uses TRBV30 and TRBJ1-1; tentatively, D is TRBD1 (6 bases). This CDR3 has 13 amino acids. Germline CDR1 and CDR2: GTSNPN and SVGIG (reference sequence). V gave up 4 bases and J gave up 1 base, with 10 bases separating them. In DNA, the CDR3 is TGTGCCTGGACACCCAGGGGGAACACTGAAGCTTTCTTT. Amino acids: CAWTPRGNTEAFF.

The chain links TRBV20-1 to TRBJ2-5, with 8 bases fitting TRBD2. The CDR3 has 14 residues. V shed 6 bases and J 1 base; nucleotides not matched to a gene: 7. Germline CDR1 reads DFQATT; CDR2 reads SNEGSKA (reference sequence). CDR3: CSAPREDLQETQYF. In nucleotides, the CDR3 is TGCAGTGCGCCGCGGGAGGACCTCCAAGAGACCCAGTACTTC.

This rearrangement joins TRBV3-1 to TRBJ1-2; D may be TRBD1 (6 bases). This CDR3 has 13 residues. Germline values: CDR1 LGHDT, CDR2 YNNKEL (reference sequence). The V end lost 4 bases, the J end lost 6 bases, and 12 bases lay between the germline ends. The chain's CDR3 is CASSPPGQNGYTF. Written as DNA, the CDR3 is TGTGCCAGCAGCCCCCCGGGACAAAATGGCTACACCTTC. The variable domain in full, completed from reference TRBV3-1 and TRBJ1-2, reads DTAVSQTPKYLVTQMGNDKSIKCEQNLGHDTMYWYKQDSKKFLKIMFSYNNKELIINETVPNRFSPKSPDKAHLNLHINSLELGDSAVYFCASSPPGQNGYTFGSGTRLTVV.

The CDR3 here is CSAGLARYGYTF. Here the CDR3 DNA reads TGCAGCGCCGGCCTAGCGAGATATGGCTACACCTTC. The rearrangement joins TRBV29-1 to TRBJ1-2; no clear D gene. V was pared by 7 bases and J by 5 bases, with 14 bases between. CDR1 is SQVTM, CDR2 ANQGSEA, per germline. The CDR3 is made up of 12 amino acids.

The CDR3 DNA follows: TGCAGCGTTGGGGGACAGTCCCTCTACGAGCAGTACTTC. Amino acids: CSVGGQSLYEQYF. The chain links TRBV29-1 to TRBJ2-7; 7 bases match TRBD1. The germline V gene encodes CDR1 SQVTM and CDR2 ANQGSEA. The ends lost 4 bases at V and 3 bases at J; junction bases unmatched: 6. This CDR3 comprises 13 residues.

The V call is TRBV12-3 or TRBV12-4, the J call TRBJ1-2, with D unclear. V was trimmed by 3 bases and J by 2 bases, leaving 10 bases between them. The CDR3 sequence is 14 residues long. As DNA, the CDR3 is TGTGCCAGCAGTTTCCGTCTTTGGAACTATGGCTACACCTTC. Translation: CASSFRLWNYGYTF.

The chain couples TRBV18 to TRBJ2-1; D gene ambiguous. Germline CDR1 and CDR2: KGHSH and LQKENI. The V end lost 4 bases, the J end lost 4 bases, and 8 bases lay between the germline ends. CDR3 length: 13 amino acids. The CDR3 loop is CASSLVEYNEQFF. CDR3 DNA sequence: TGTGCCAGCTCACTGGTAGAGTACAATGAGCAGTTCTTC.